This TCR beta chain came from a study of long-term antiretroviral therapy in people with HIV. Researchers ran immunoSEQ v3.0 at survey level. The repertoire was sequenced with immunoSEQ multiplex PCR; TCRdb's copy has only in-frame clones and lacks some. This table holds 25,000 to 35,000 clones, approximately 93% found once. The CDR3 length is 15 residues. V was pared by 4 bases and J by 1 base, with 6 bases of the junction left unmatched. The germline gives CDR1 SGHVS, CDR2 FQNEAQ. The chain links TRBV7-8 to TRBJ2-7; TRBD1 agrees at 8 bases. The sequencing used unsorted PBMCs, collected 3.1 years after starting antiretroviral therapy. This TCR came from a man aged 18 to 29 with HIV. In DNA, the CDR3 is TGTGCCAGCAGCTACCGGGACAGGTTTTCCTACGAGCAGTACTTC. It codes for CASSYRDRFSYEQYF. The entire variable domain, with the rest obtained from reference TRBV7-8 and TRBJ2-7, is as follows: GAGVSQSPRYKVAKRGQDVALRCDPISGHVSLFWYQQALGQGPEFLTYFQNEAQLDKSGLPSDRFFAERPEGSVSTLKIQRTQQEDSAVYLCASSYRDRFSYEQYFGPGTRLTVT.